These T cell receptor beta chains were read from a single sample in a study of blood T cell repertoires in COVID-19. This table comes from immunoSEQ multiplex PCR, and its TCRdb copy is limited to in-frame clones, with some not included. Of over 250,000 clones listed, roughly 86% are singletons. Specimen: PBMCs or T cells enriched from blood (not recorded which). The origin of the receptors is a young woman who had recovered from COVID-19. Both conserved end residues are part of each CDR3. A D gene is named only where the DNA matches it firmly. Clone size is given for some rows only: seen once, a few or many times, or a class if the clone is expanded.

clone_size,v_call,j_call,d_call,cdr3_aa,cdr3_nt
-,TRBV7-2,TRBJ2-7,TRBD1,CASSLVSGGYEQYF,TGTGCCAGCAGCTTAGTCTCAGGGGGCTACGAGCAGTACTTC
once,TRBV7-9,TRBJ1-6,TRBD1,CASSQGDSDNSPLHF,TGTGCCAGCAGCCAGGGGGACAGCGATAATTCACCCCTCCACTTT
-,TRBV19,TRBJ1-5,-,CASSISQGGQPQHF,TGTGCCAGTAGTATATCCCAGGGAGGTCAGCCCCAGCATTTT
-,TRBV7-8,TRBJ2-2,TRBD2,CASSSQGLAGGTGELFF,TGTGCCAGCAGCTCGCAGGGACTAGCGGGGGGCACCGGGGAGCTGTTTTTT
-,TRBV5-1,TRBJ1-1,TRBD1,CASSLGAGGEVAEAFF,TGCGCCAGCAGCTTGGGGGCAGGGGGCGAAGTTGCTGAAGCTTTCTTT
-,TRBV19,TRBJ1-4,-,CASGLQEKLFF,TGTGCCAGTGGGCTCCAGGAAAAACTGTTTTTT
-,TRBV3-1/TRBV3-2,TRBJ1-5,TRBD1,CASSQDGSGGKGSNQPQHF,TGTGCCAGCAGCCAAGATGGGTCAGGGGGCAAGGGTAGCAATCAGCCCCAGCATTTT
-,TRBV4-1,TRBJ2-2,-,CASSQERTGELFF,TGCGCCAGCAGCCAAGAGCGCACCGGGGAGCTGTTTTTT
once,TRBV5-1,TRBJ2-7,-,CASSFQGTYEQYF,TGCGCCAGCAGCTTCCAGGGTACCTACGAGCAGTACTTC
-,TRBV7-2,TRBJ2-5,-,CASSLVSRETQYF,TGTGCCAGCAGCTTAGTGTCGCGGGAGACCCAGTACTTC
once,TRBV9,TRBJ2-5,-,CASSLGLLETQYF,TGTGCCAGCAGCCTAGGACTACTGGAGACCCAGTACTTC
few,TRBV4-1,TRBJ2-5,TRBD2,CASSPGLAGAQETQYF,TGCGCCAGCAGCCCCGGACTAGCGGGGGCCCAAGAGACCCAGTACTTC
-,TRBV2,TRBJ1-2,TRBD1,CASSPQGAGYGYTF,TGTGCCAGCAGTCCCCAGGGGGCGGGCTATGGCTACACCTTC
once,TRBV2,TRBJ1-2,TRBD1,CASTEETGGARSYGYTF,TGTGCCAGCACCGAGGAAACAGGGGGGGCCCGGAGCTATGGCTACACCTTC
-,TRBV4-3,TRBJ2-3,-,CASSQVLGYGDTQYF,TGCGCCAGCAGCCAAGTCTTGGGCTACGGAGATACGCAGTATTTT
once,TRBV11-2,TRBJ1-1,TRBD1,CASSFSPGGNEAFF,TGTGCCAGCAGCTTTTCCCCAGGGGGCAATGAAGCTTTCTTT
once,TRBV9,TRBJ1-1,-,CASSVDGRGDTEAFF,TGTGCCAGCAGCGTAGATGGCAGGGGTGACACTGAAGCTTTCTTT
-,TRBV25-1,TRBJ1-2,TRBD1,CASRDRTGGNYGYTF,TGTGCCAGCAGGGATAGGACAGGGGGCAACTATGGCTACACCTTC
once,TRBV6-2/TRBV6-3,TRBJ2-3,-,CASSYFPITDTQYF,TGTGCCAGCAGTTATTTCCCAATTACAGATACGCAGTATTTT
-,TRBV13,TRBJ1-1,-,CASSLKGDTEAFF,TGTGCCAGCAGCTTAAAGGGGGACACTGAAGCTTTCTTT
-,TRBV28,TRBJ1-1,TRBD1,CASSLITGTGALPAFF,TGTGCCAGCAGTTTAATCACCGGGACAGGGGCACTTCCAGCTTTCTTT
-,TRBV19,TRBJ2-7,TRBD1,CASRLRDRGDEQYF,TGTGCCAGTAGACTCCGGGACAGGGGCGACGAGCAGTACTTC
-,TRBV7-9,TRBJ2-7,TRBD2,CASSSTPSGGIYEQYF,TGTGCCAGCAGCTCTACCCCTAGCGGGGGGATTTACGAGCAGTACTTC
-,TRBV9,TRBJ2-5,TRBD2,CASSASGSGGETQYF,TGTGCCAGCAGCGCCTCGGGATCGGGGGGGGAGACCCAGTACTTC